Each of the 6 T cell receptor beta chains below was sequenced from the same sample in a study of blood T cell repertoires in COVID-19. Here immunoSEQ multiplex PCR was the method, and the copy in TCRdb shows in-frame clones only, minus some. The table lists about 170,000 clones, roughly 84% of them singletons. Sequencing used peripheral blood. The receptors derive from a man aged 70-80 years with active or convalescent COVID-19.

The rearrangement joins TRBV9 to TRBJ2-5; TRBD2 matches at 7 bases. V was pared by 7 bases and J by 1 base, with 10 bases of the junction left unmatched. This CDR3 region has 15 residues. Germline V CDR1 and CDR2: SGDLS, YYNGEE. CDR3 coding DNA: TGTGCCAGCCCGCCTAGGGCGGGGGTCCAAGAGACCCAGTACTTC. Translation: CASPPRAGVQETQYF.

This chain joins TRBV4-1 and TRBJ2-7; 7 nucleotides line up with TRBD1. Germline values: CDR1 MGHRA, CDR2 YSYEKL. V gave up 4 bases and J gave up 1 base; unmatched junction bases: 4. The CDR3 is 14 amino acids. The CDR3 DNA reads as TGCGCCAGCAGCCCGCAGGGGGTATCCTACGAGCAGTACTTC. Its translation: CASSPQGVSYEQYF.

The chain combines TRBV7-2 with TRBJ2-3; D perhaps matches TRBD1 (6 bases). Trimming pared 1 base from V and 5 bases from J, leaving 10 bases between. CDR3 size: 14 residues. CDR1 and CDR2 (germline): SGHTA, FQGNSA. The CDR3 DNA reads TGTGCCAGCAGCTTAGACAGGGCTAGAGATACGCAGTATTTT. Residues: CASSLDRARDTQYF.

The chain couples TRBV5-1 to TRBJ2-3; D not certain. Germline V gene data show CDR1 as SGHRS and CDR2 as YFSETQ. With 1 base removed from V and 1 base from J, the gap between germline ends came to 16 bases. The CDR3 is 17 residues long. Written as DNA, the CDR3 is TGCGCCAGCAGCTTGTTTTCTACAGCTTTTCGCACAGATACGCAGTATTTT. This sequence encodes CASSLFSTAFRTDTQYF. Full variable domain (missing parts from reference TRBV5-1 and TRBJ2-3): KAGVTQTPRYLIKTRGQQVTLSCSPISGHRSVSWYQQTPGQGLQFLFEYFSETQRNKGNFPGRFSGRQFSNSRSEMNVSTLELGDSALYLCASSLFSTAFRTDTQYFGPGTRLTVL.

The rearrangement uses TRBV7-2 and TRBJ1-6; weak D call: TRBD1 (5 bases). CDR1 SGHTA and CDR2 FQGNSA come from the germline V gene. This CDR3 comprises 15 residues. The V and J ends lost 5 bases and 9 bases respectively, with 17 bases between them. CDR3 sequence reads: CASSAVLGGTSPLHF. CDR3 nucleotides: TGTGCCAGCAGCGCAGTCTTGGGGGGTACTTCACCCCTCCACTTT.

The rearrangement uses TRBV27 and TRBJ1-6; the D gene is possibly TRBD1 (5 bases). This CDR3 comprises 16 residues. Trimming left V 7 bases short and J 7 bases short, with 20 bases between. The V gene's germline CDR1 is MNHEY and CDR2 SMNVEV (reference sequence). This CDR3 reads CASKLTQGYGNSPLHF. The CDR3 DNA follows: TGTGCCAGCAAACTAACCCAGGGATACGGCAATTCACCCCTCCACTTT.